The entry below gives a single T cell receptor (beta chain) sequence along with its context. These data originate in a study of blood T cell repertoires in COVID-19. About the study: Researchers got acute and convalescent COVID-19 samples from the United States, Italy and Spain.

Sequenced by immunoSEQ multiplex PCR; TCRdb stores in-frame clones only, minus some. The sample contains 150,000 to 200,000 clones, approximately 78% of which appear only once. The V segment lost 1 base and the J segment 3 bases; nucleotides outside the gene matches: 2. The germline V gene encodes CDR1 MGHRA and CDR2 YSYEKL. This CDR3 has 15 amino acids. The rearrangement links TRBV4-1 to TRBJ2-2; TRBD1 agrees at 7 bases. Material for sequencing was peripheral blood. The clonotype comes from a human donor in a cohort sampled during active COVID-19. The CDR3 spells CASSQGGQYTGELFF. In DNA, the CDR3 is TGCGCCAGCAGCCAAGGGGGACAGTACACCGGGGAGCTGTTTTTT.